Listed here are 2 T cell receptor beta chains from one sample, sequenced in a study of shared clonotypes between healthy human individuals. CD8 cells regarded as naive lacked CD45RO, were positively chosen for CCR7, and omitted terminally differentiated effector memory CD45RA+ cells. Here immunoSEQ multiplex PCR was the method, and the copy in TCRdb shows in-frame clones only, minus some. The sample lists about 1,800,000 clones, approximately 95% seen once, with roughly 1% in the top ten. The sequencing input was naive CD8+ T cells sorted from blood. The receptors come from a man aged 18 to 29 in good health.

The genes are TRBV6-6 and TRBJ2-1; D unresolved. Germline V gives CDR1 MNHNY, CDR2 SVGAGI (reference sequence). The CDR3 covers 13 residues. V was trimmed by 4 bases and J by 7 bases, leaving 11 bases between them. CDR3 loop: CASSLGPWNEQFF. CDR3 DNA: TGTGCCAGCAGTTTAGGCCCGTGGAATGAGCAGTTCTTC.

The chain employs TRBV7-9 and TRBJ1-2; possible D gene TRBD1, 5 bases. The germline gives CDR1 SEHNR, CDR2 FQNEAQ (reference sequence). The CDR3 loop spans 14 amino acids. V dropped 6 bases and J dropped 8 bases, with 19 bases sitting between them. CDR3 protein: CASSGQGFFLGYTF. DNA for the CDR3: TGTGCCAGCAGTGGGCAGGGTTTCTTTCTAGGCTACACCTTC.